The next 25 T cell receptor beta chains were all read from a single sample in a study of siplizumab effects on memory and regulatory T cells. The repertoire was sequenced with immunoSEQ multiplex PCR; TCRdb's copy has only in-frame clones and lacks some. The sample lists about 70,000 clones, about 87% seen once, with around 1.8% in the top ten. Sequencing was done on a sample of Tregs sorted from blood. All receptors come from a human donor in good health.

The chain couples TRBV5-4 to TRBJ1-1; D remains unclear. V lost 2 bases and J lost 3, with 11 bases in between. The CDR3 has 14 residues. The germline gives CDR1 SGHNT, CDR2 YYREEE (reference sequence). CDR3 in amino acids: CASSLFKSYTEAFF. The CDR3 DNA reads as TGTGCCAGCAGCTTATTTAAATCGTACACTGAAGCTTTCTTT.

This CDR3 reads CASSVAGEQYF. Written as DNA, the CDR3 is TGTGCCAGCAGCGTAGCGGGGGAGCAGTACTTC. This rearrangement joins TRBV28 to TRBJ2-7; 8 bases match TRBD2. The V segment lost 6 bases and the J segment 7 bases; nucleotides outside the gene matches: 2. The CDR3 has 11 residues. Germline V CDR1 and CDR2: MDHEN, SYDVKM. The whole variable domain, remainder taken from reference TRBV28 and TRBJ2-7, is DVKVTQSSRYLVKRTGEKVFLECVQDMDHENMFWYRQDPGLGLRLIYFSYDVKMKEKGDIPEGYSVSREKKERFSLILESASTNQTSMYLCASSVAGEQYFGPGTRLTVT.

This chain joins TRBV11-2 and TRBJ2-7; TRBD2 might be the D (5 bases). The CDR3 is 15 residues long. Germline CDR1 is SGHAT and CDR2 is FQNNGV. V was shortened by 0 bases and J by 7 bases, with 16 bases between the two germline ends. Here the CDR3 DNA reads TGTGCCAGCAGCTTAGAACTAGAGGTTGCGAGGGAGCAGTACTTC. Amino acids: CASSLELEVAREQYF.

The chain employs TRBV7-8 and TRBJ2-2; 7 positions match TRBD2. Germline-derived CDR1 and CDR2 are SGHVS and FQNEAQ. The CDR3 runs 16 residues. The trim removed 4 bases at V and 10 bases at J, leaving 15 bases unmatched. This CDR3 is CASSSTPPRLALELFF. The CDR3 DNA sequence: TGTGCCAGCAGCTCCACCCCGCCCCGACTAGCATTGGAGCTGTTTTTT.

The CDR3 loop reads CASSLGRGTAREKLFF. The CDR3 DNA follows: TGTGCCAGCAGCTTAGGCAGGGGGACCGCCAGGGAAAAACTGTTTTTT. The chain couples TRBV11-2 to TRBJ1-4; 7 bases line up with TRBD1. V was clipped by 1 base and J by 8 bases; unmatched bases: 10. This CDR3 is 16 amino acids long. Germline assignment: CDR1 SGHAT and CDR2 FQNNGV.

The J gene is TRBJ2-2, the V gene TRBV27, with 9 bases aligning to TRBD2. V trimming: 1 base; J trimming: 4 bases; junction bases outside the gene matches: 7. Germline V gene sequence: CDR1 MNHEY, CDR2 SMNVEV (reference sequence). There are 17 residues in the CDR3. The DNA for the CDR3 is TGTGCCAGCAGTTTATTGGGGCGGGAGGGCAGCACCGGGGAGCTGTTTTTT. This codes for CASSLLGREGSTGELFF.

V gene TRBV2 combines with J gene TRBJ2-2; a weak D match, TRBD1 (6 bases). The germline V gene encodes CDR1 SNHLY and CDR2 FYNNEI. This CDR3 comprises 13 residues. The ends were cut back, 11 bases at V and 1 base at J, with 11 bases in the middle. The CDR3 nucleotides are TGTGCCGACAGGCGACAGAACACCGGGGAGCTGTTTTTT. This codes for CADRRQNTGELFF.

This rearrangement joins TRBV4-2 to TRBJ2-3; no firm D call. This CDR3 is built from 14 residues. The V gene's germline CDR1 is LGHNA and CDR2 YNFKEQ. V lost 4 bases and J 1 base, leaving 9 bases between the germline ends. CDR3 sequence: CASSPERGTDTQYF. The CDR3 DNA reads TGTGCCAGCAGCCCCGAGCGCGGCACAGATACGCAGTATTTT.

The rearrangement uses TRBV16 and TRBJ1-5; 8 positions agree with TRBD1. This CDR3 region has 14 residues. Germline V gene data show CDR1 as KGHSY and CDR2 as FQNENV. V was pared by 3 bases and J by 4 bases, with 2 bases of the junction left unmatched. CDR3 nucleotide sequence: TGTGCCAGCAGCCACGGGACAGGTAATCAGCCCCAGCATTTT. It codes for CASSHGTGNQPQHF.

The rearrangement uses TRBV6-6 and TRBJ2-7; tentatively, D is TRBD1 (5 bases). V dropped 7 bases and J dropped 4 bases, with 17 bases sitting between them. This CDR3 contains 14 residues. Germline lookup yields CDR1 MNHNY and CDR2 SVGAGI (reference sequence). CDR3 loop: CASTAKGYQYEQYF. CDR3 DNA sequence: TGTGCCAGCACCGCTAAGGGGTATCAGTACGAGCAGTACTTC.

This chain links TRBV7-9 with TRBJ2-1; 11 positions match TRBD2. CDR3 length: 17 amino acids. Losses at the gene ends were 5 bases for V and 10 bases for J; bases not matched to a gene: 16. Germline CDR1 SEHNR, CDR2 FQNEAQ (reference sequence). CDR3 in DNA: TGTGCCAGCAGCGCCATCCGGGGGACTAGCGGTAATACCGAGCAGTTCTTC. This gives the protein CASSAIRGTSGNTEQFF.

The V gene is TRBV29-1, the J gene TRBJ2-3, with D perhaps matching TRBD1 (5 bases). Germline V CDR1 and CDR2: SQVTM, ANQGSEA. With 6 bases removed from V and 4 bases from J, the gap between germline ends came to 14 bases. The CDR3 consists of 13 residues. The CDR3 loop reads CSVQVHVADTQYF. The CDR3 DNA is TGCAGCGTACAGGTTCATGTGGCAGATACGCAGTATTTT.

The chain has TRBV19 and TRBJ2-1; 12 bases fit TRBD2. The CDR3 is made up of 16 amino acids. J gave up 5 bases and V 3 bases, and 5 bases lay outside the gene matches. CDR1 and CDR2 from the germline V gene are LNHDA and SQIVND (reference sequence). The CDR3 is CASSIWLAGGHNEQFF. CDR3 sequence (DNA): TGTGCCAGTAGTATTTGGCTAGCGGGAGGGCACAATGAGCAGTTCTTC.

The rearrangement joins TRBV27 to TRBJ1-6; maybe TRBD1 (6 bases). This CDR3 spans 14 amino acids. V lost 6 bases and J 4 bases, leaving 10 bases between the germline ends. CDR1 is MNHEY, CDR2 SMNVEV, per germline (reference sequence). This CDR3 reads CASRRDTYNSPLHF. CDR3 sequence (DNA): TGTGCCAGCAGGAGGGACACTTATAATTCACCCCTCCACTTT.

This clone was counted between two and nine times. This rearrangement joins TRBV10-3 to TRBJ1-5; D uncertain. The germline gives CDR1 ENHRY, CDR2 SYGVKD. CDR3 length: 12 amino acids. V lost 0 bases and J 6 bases, leaving 3 bases between the germline ends. CDR3 nucleotides: TGTGCCATCAGTGAGTCGAGTCAGCCCCAGCATTTT. Encoded protein: CAISESSQPQHF.

This sequence joins TRBV5-1 and TRBJ2-7; 7 bases are a match to TRBD2. Germline V CDR1 and CDR2: SGHRS, YFSETQ. V lost 1 base, J lost 2 bases, and 0 bases stayed unmatched. The CDR3 loop spans 13 amino acids. The chain's CDR3 is CASSLTSAYEQYF. The DNA of the CDR3 is TGCGCCAGCAGCTTGACTAGCGCCTACGAGCAGTACTTC.

This clone was observed a few times. The CDR3 DNA reads as TGTGCCAGCAGGGGCGACAGGGTCTACACCTTC. This codes for CASRGDRVYTF. The chain joins TRBV27 to TRBJ1-2; TRBD1 agrees at 7 bases. Germline trimming cut 6 bases from V and 10 bases from J; bases unmatched to any gene: 5. This CDR3 is built from 11 residues. Germline-derived CDR1 and CDR2 are MNHEY and SMNVEV (reference sequence).

The CDR3 here is CASNTLAGGNEQFF. The DNA for the CDR3 is TGTGCCAGCAACACTTTAGCGGGGGGGAATGAGCAGTTCTTC. The J gene is TRBJ2-1, the V gene TRBV7-9; TRBD2 matches at 11 bases. This CDR3 spans 14 amino acids. With V trimmed by 7 bases and J by 7 bases, 6 bases remained unmatched. CDR1 is SEHNR, CDR2 FQNEAQ, per germline (reference sequence).

CDR3 DNA sequence: TGTGCCACCAGCAGAGGGGCGATAGCGGGAGTTCAGGGCAATGAGCAGTTCTTC. Its translation: CATSRGAIAGVQGNEQFF. This chain joins TRBV15 and TRBJ2-1, with TRBD2 matching 9 bases. The CDR3 consists of 18 residues. V lost 1 base and J lost 6; bases outside the gene matches: 13. The germline V gene has CDR1 LNHNV and CDR2 YYDKDF (reference sequence).

This rearrangement joins TRBV11-3 to TRBJ1-1; D call uncertain. The CDR3 has 14 residues. V dropped 3 bases and J dropped 1 base, with 9 bases sitting between them. Germline V gene lookup returns CDR1 SGHNT and CDR2 YENEEA. The CDR3 DNA is TGTGCCAGCAGCTTTGGGCCTCAGAACACTGAAGCTTTCTTT. Encoded protein: CASSFGPQNTEAFF. Variable domain in full (rest from reference TRBV11-3 and TRBJ1-1): EAGVVQSPRYKIIEKKQPVAFWCNPISGHNTLYWYLQNLGQGPELLIRYENEEAVDDSQLPKDRFSAERLKGVDSTLKIQPAELGDSAVYLCASSFGPQNTEAFFGQGTRLTVV.

This chain joins TRBV21-1 and TRBJ2-1; the table's TRBD1 call for D was not verified on the DNA. TRBV21-1 counts as a pseudogene. The length of the CDR3 is 16 residues. CDR3 protein: CASSTRDRGRRNEQFF. CDR3 DNA: TGTGCCAGCAGCACCCGGGACAGGGGGCGTCGGAATGAGCAGTTCTTC.

Turning to this clone: One end of the junction does not line up with germline, which may come from a read error. This chain joins TRBV20-1 and TRBJ2-7, with D perhaps assigned TRBD1 or TRBD2 (5 bases each). Germline CDR1 and CDR2: DFQATT and SNEGSKA (reference sequence). The CDR3 spans 11 residues. CDR3: CSAGEGPEQYF. CDR3 coding DNA: TGCAGTGCTGGAGAGGGGCCCGAGCAGTACTTC.

J is TRBJ2-1 and V is TRBV4-1; no firm D call. Trimming pared 0 bases from V and 4 bases from J, leaving 13 bases between. This CDR3 is 16 amino acids long. Germline CDR1 MGHRA, CDR2 YSYEKL. The CDR3 DNA follows: TGCGCCAGCAGCCAAGATCGGAGCGCAGCGTACAATGAGCAGTTCTTC. It is translated as CASSQDRSAAYNEQFF.

This chain connects TRBV28 to TRBJ1-2; D may be TRBD1 (5 bases). The ends were cut back, 1 base at V and 2 bases at J, with 8 bases in the middle. Germline V gene lookup returns CDR1 MDHEN and CDR2 SYDVKM. This CDR3 contains 14 residues. CDR3 amino acids: CASSLLSGNYGYTF. The CDR3 nucleotides read TGTGCCAGCAGTTTATTGTCAGGGAACTATGGCTACACCTTC.

The genes are TRBV29-1 and TRBJ2-1; D call uncertain. With 5 bases removed from V and 4 bases from J, the gap between germline ends came to 12 bases. The CDR3 sequence is 13 residues long. Germline-derived CDR1 and CDR2 are SQVTM and ANQGSEA. The CDR3 is CSVRPRQYNEQFF. CDR3 nucleotide sequence: TGCAGCGTTCGCCCACGCCAATACAATGAGCAGTTCTTC.